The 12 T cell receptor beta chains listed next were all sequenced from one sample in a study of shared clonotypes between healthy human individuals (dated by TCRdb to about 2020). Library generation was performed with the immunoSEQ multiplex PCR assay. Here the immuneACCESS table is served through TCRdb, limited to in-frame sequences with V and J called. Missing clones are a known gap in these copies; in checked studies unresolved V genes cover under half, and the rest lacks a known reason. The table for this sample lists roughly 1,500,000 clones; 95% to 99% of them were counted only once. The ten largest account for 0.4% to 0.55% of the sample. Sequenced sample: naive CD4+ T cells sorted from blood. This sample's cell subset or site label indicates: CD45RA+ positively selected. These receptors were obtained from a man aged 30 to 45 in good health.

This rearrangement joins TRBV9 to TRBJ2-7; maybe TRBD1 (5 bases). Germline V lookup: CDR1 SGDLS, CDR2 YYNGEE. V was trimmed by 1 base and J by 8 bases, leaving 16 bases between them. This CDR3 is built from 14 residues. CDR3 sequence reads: CASSVLDVQGKQYF. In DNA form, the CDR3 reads TGTGCCAGCAGCGTACTTGATGTGCAGGGTAAGCAGTACTTC.

This chain's CDR3 is CASSDDRVGANVLTF. CDR3 bases: TGTGCCAGCAGTGACGACAGAGTTGGGGCCAACGTCCTGACTTTC. The V gene is TRBV2, the J gene TRBJ2-6; D is possibly TRBD1 (5 bases). The CDR3 runs 15 residues. Trimming removed 3 bases from V and 3 bases from J, with 9 bases in between. From germline, CDR1 is SNHLY and CDR2 FYNNEI.

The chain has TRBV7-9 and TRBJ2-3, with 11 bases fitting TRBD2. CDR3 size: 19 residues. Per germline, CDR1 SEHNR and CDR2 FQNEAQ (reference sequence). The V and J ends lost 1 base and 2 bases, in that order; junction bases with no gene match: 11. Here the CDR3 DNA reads TGTGCCAGCAGCTTAGGCGAGACAGGGACTAGCGGTGTCACAGATACGCAGTATTTT. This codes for CASSLGETGTSGVTDTQYF. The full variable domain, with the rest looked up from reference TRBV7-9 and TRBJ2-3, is DTGVSQNPRHKITKRGQNVTFRCDPISEHNRLYWYRQTLGQGPEFLTYFQNEAQLEKSRLLSDRFSAERPKGSFSTLEIQRTEQGDSAMYLCASSLGETGTSGVTDTQYFGPGTRLTVL.

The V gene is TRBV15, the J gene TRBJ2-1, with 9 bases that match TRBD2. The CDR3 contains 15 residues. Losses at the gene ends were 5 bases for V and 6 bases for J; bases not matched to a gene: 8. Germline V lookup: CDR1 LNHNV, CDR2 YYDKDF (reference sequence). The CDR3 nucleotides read TGTGCCACCAGCTCTGCGCTAGCGGGACCCAATGAGCAGTTCTTC. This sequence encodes CATSSALAGPNEQFF.

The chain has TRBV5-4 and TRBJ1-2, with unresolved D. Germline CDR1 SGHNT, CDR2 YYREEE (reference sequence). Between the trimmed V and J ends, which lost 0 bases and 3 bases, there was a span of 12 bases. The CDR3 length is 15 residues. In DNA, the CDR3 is TGTGCCAGCAGCTTGGCCCAAAGTGCCCACTATGGCTACACCTTC. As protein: CASSLAQSAHYGYTF. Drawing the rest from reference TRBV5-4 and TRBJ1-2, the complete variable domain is ETGVTQSPTHLIKTRGQQVTLRCSSQSGHNTVSWYQQALGQGPQFIFQYYREEENGRGNFPPRFSGLQFPNYSSELNVNALELDDSALYLCASSLAQSAHYGYTFGSGTRLTVV.

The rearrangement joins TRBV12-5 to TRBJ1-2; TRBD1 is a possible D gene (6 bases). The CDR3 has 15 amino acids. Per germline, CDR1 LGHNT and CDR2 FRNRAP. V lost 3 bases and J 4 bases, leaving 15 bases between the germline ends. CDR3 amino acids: CASGLLDSVAYGYTF. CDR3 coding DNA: TGTGCTAGTGGTTTACTGGACAGCGTGGCCTATGGCTACACCTTC.

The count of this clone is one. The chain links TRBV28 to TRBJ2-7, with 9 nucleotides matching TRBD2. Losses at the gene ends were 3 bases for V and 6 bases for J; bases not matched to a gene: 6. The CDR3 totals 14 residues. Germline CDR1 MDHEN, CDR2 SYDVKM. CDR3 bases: TGTGCCAGCAGTTTTCTAGCGGGAAGCCGCGAGCAGTACTTC. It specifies CASSFLAGSREQYF.

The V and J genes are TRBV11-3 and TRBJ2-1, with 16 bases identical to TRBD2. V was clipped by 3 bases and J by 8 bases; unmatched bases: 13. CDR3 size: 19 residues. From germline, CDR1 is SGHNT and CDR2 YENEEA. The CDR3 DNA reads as TGTGCCAGCAGCTTGGGCTTTGGGACTAGCGGGAGGGTAGACGATGAGCAGTTCTTC. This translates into CASSLGFGTSGRVDDEQFF.

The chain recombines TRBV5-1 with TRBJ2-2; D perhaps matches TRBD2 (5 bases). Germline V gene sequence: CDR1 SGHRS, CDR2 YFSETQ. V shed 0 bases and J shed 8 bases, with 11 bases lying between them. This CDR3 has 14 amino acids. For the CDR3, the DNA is TGCGCCAGCAGCTTGGACCTGCGAGGGGGGGAGCTGTTTTTT. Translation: CASSLDLRGGELFF.

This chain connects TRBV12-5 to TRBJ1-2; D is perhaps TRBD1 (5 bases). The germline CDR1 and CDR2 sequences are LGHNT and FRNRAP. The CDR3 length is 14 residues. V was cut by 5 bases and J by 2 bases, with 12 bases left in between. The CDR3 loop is CASGSSTENYGYTF. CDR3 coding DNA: TGTGCTAGTGGTAGCTCGACAGAGAACTATGGCTACACCTTC.

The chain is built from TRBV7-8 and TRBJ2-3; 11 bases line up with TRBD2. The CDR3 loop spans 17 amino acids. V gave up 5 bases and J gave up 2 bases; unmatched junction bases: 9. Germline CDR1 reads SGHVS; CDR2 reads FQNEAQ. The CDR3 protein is CASSNLGTSGSTDTQYF. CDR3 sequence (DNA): TGTGCCAGCAGCAACCTAGGGACTAGCGGTTCCACAGATACGCAGTATTTT.

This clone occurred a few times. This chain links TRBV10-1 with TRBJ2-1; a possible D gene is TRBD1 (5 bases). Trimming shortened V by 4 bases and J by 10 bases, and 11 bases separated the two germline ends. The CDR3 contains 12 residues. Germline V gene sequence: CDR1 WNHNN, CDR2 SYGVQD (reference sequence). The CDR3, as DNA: TGCGCCAGCAGTGGAGACAGCCTCGAGCAGTTCTTC. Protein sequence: CASSGDSLEQFF.